The entry that follows covers one TCR beta chain sequence. The antigen is not known. Researchers ran the PCR with 60 Vbeta and 13 Jbeta primers. TCRdb's table, derived via immunoSEQ multiplex PCR, lists solely in-frame clones and lacks some. The table has 75,000 to 100,000 clones, 60% to 75% seen once. This entry comes from a study of cytomegalovirus exposure and HLA in healthy donors. Notes on the study in general: Beyond CMV serostatus, there was no information to go on about immune exposure. Investigators reported 150 to 200 TCR beta chains as tied to cytomegalovirus.

Germline CDR1 reads SQVTM; CDR2 reads ANQGSEA. V lost 8 bases, J lost 4 bases, and 3 bases stayed unmatched. CDR3 length: 13 residues. The TCR comes from a female donor in good health and CMV-seronegative. The specimen was PBMCs. The chain employs TRBV29-1 and TRBJ2-1; 12 positions match TRBD2. The CDR3 sequence is CSLTSGGYNEQFF. The CDR3 DNA sequence: TGCAGCCTTACTAGCGGGGGGTACAATGAGCAGTTCTTC.